This T cell receptor beta chain came from a study of radiotherapy plus CTLA-4 blockade in lung cancer. Looking at the study overall: Objective response was observed in roughly 17% of patients, and disease control in approximately 30%. Overall study results and limits: Following radiotherapy plus ipilimumab, tumor-derived TCR clones expanded in the blood.

Patients had chemo-refractory metastatic non-small-cell lung cancer and received focal radiation plus CTLA-4 blockade that used ipilimumab. Notes on this clone: Its antigen is as yet unknown.

Some clones are missing from TCRdb's copy, which holds only in-frame ones; the method was immunoSEQ multiplex PCR. The sample lists 120,000 or so clones, about 77% seen once, with 5% to 5.5% in the top ten. This CDR3 contains 15 residues. CDR1 and CDR2 from the germline V gene are MNHEY and SMNVEV (reference sequence). The germline V and J ends were trimmed by 1 base and 4 bases, with 12 bases remaining between them. Sequenced material: peripheral blood, taken from a patient treated with radiotherapy plus ipilimumab. The rearrangement uses TRBV27 and TRBJ2-3; D is unresolved. The clonotype was recovered from a human donor with non-small cell lung cancer who had a partial response to radiotherapy plus ipilimumab. The CDR3: CASSLWANPADTQYF. The CDR3 DNA is TGTGCCAGCAGTTTATGGGCAAACCCCGCAGATACGCAGTATTTT.